This passage covers 28 T cell receptor beta chains from one sample sequenced in a study of cytomegalovirus exposure and HLA in healthy donors. PCR used 60 Vbeta primers and 13 Jbeta primers. Some clones are missing from TCRdb's copy, which holds only in-frame ones; the method was immunoSEQ multiplex PCR. The data contain 150,000 or so clones, around 77% of them seen just once; the ten biggest clones take up about 1%. The sequenced material came from PBMCs. These receptors all come from a woman between 40 and 55 years old in good health and CMV-seronegative.

CDR3 loop: CASSSGQGPSLHEQYF. For the CDR3, the DNA is TGTGCCAGCAGCTCGGGACAGGGGCCCTCCCTCCACGAGCAGTACTTC. This chain connects TRBV5-8 to TRBJ2-7; 10 bases match TRBD1. V trimming: 3 bases; J trimming: 5 bases; junction bases outside the gene matches: 11. The germline V gene encodes CDR1 SGHTS and CDR2 YDEGEE. The length of the CDR3 is 16 residues.

J is TRBJ1-1 and V is TRBV5-4; D is unclear. There are 13 residues in the CDR3. Germline CDR1 reads SGHNT; CDR2 reads YYREEE (reference sequence). V lost 2 bases and J 3 bases, leaving 8 bases between the germline ends. The CDR3: CASSLHEDTEAFF. CDR3 nucleotide sequence: TGTGCCAGCAGCTTACATGAGGACACTGAAGCTTTCTTT.

V is TRBV29-1 and J is TRBJ1-2, with D hard to call. The CDR3 has 12 residues. In germline, CDR1 is SQVTM, CDR2 ANQGSEA. The V gene lost 6 bases and the J gene lost 4 bases, with 12 bases spanning the gap. DNA for the CDR3: TGCAGCGTGGAGACGGGTACCTATGGCTACACCTTC. As protein: CSVETGTYGYTF.

The chain has TRBV7-2 and TRBJ2-1; TRBD2 matches at 9 bases. The CDR3 loop spans 14 amino acids. The germline V gene has CDR1 SGHTA and CDR2 FQGNSA. The V and J ends lost 5 bases and 7 bases, in that order; junction bases with no gene match: 6. The chain's CDR3 is CASSLSGSGNEQFF. CDR3 in DNA: TGTGCCAGCAGCCTTAGCGGGAGTGGGAATGAGCAGTTCTTC.

Comments on this clone: Germline and junction disagree at one end, which may indicate a read error. The rearrangement links TRBV6-5 to TRBJ1-1; TRBD1 matches at 9 bases. CDR3 length: 12 residues. In germline, CDR1 is MNHEY, CDR2 SVGAGI. CDR3 region: CASSYPGQGEAF. The CDR3 DNA is TGTGCCAGCAGTTACCCGGGACAGGGCGAGGCCTTT.

The chain links TRBV28 to TRBJ2-5, with TRBD2 matching over 14 bases. The V gene's germline CDR1 is MDHEN and CDR2 SYDVKM. The CDR3 is made up of 15 amino acids. The trim removed 8 bases at V and 3 bases at J, leaving 5 bases unmatched. The CDR3 protein is CASQGLAGGEETQYF. The CDR3 coding sequence is TGTGCCAGCCAAGGACTAGCGGGAGGAGAAGAGACCCAGTACTTC.

This chain joins TRBV19 and TRBJ2-2; 12 positions match TRBD2. This CDR3 is 19 amino acids long. The germline CDR1 and CDR2 sequences are LNHDA and SQIVND (reference sequence). With 6 bases clipped from V and 10 bases from J, the junction kept 21 bases outside the gene matches. Here the CDR3 DNA reads TGTGCCAGTAGCACGAAAACAAGGGTTCTAGCGGGAGGGCCAGAGGAGCTGTTTTTT. It is translated as CASSTKTRVLAGGPEELFF. The full variable domain, its missing parts supplied by reference TRBV19 and TRBJ2-2, is DGGITQSPKYLFRKEGQNVTLSCEQNLNHDAMYWYRQDPGQGLRLIYYSQIVNDFQKGDIAEGYSVSREKKESFPLTVTSAQKNPTAFYLCASSTKTRVLAGGPEELFFGEGSRLTVL.

The chain couples TRBV7-2 to TRBJ2-3; D is unclear. CDR1 and CDR2 (germline): SGHTA, FQGNSA. The CDR3 has 15 amino acids. V shed 1 base and J shed 4 bases, with 12 bases lying between them. Written as DNA, the CDR3 is TGTGCCAGCAGCTTAGATGGATCCAGCGCAGATACGCAGTATTTT. Protein sequence: CASSLDGSSADTQYF.

The gene calls are TRBV6-5 and TRBJ2-5; the D gene is possibly TRBD1 (6 bases). This CDR3 contains 16 residues. V lost 0 bases and J lost 3, with 14 bases in between. CDR1 is MNHEY, CDR2 SVGAGI, per germline. The CDR3 sequence is CASSYSNRVGEETQYF. CDR3 coding DNA: TGTGCCAGCAGTTACTCGAACAGGGTGGGCGAAGAGACCCAGTACTTC.

This clone was recorded only once. The V call is TRBV5-6, the J call TRBJ2-1, with TRBD2 matching over 11 bases. Unmatched junction bases numbered 3, after V lost 4 bases and J lost 3 bases. Germline assignment: CDR1 SGHDT and CDR2 YYEEEE. The CDR3 is made up of 15 amino acids. The CDR3 sequence is CASSQGLADYNEQFF. The CDR3 DNA reads as TGTGCCAGCAGCCAGGGACTAGCGGACTACAATGAGCAGTTCTTC.

The genes are TRBV6-1 and TRBJ2-3; 7 bases are a match to TRBD2. The CDR3 length is 16 residues. Germline CDR1 and CDR2: MNHNS and SASEGT. The V and J ends lost 2 bases and 3 bases, in that order; junction bases with no gene match: 8. CDR3 DNA: TGTGCCAGCAGTGAAAAGGCGGGAGTGGGGACAGATACGCAGTATTTT. This sequence encodes CASSEKAGVGTDTQYF.

The chain combines TRBV10-3 with TRBJ1-5; 7 positions agree with TRBD1. In germline, CDR1 is ENHRY, CDR2 SYGVKD. The CDR3 loop spans 14 amino acids. Trimming took 10 bases from V and 4 from J; bases not matched to a gene: 10. This chain's CDR3 is CATTPGQQNQPQHF. The CDR3 coding sequence is TGTGCCACTACACCGGGACAGCAAAATCAGCCCCAGCATTTT.

This clone was counted between two and nine times. The rearrangement uses TRBV19 and TRBJ1-5; 8 nucleotides align to TRBD1. With V trimmed by 3 bases and J by 5 bases, 18 bases remained unmatched. CDR1 and CDR2 from the germline V gene are LNHDA and SQIVND (reference sequence). This CDR3 has 19 residues. CDR3 DNA: TGTGCCAGTAGTATGGCGAGACGGCGGCAGGGGGCGATGGATCAGCCCCAGCATTTT. This codes for CASSMARRRQGAMDQPQHF.

As concerns this clone: One end of the junction does not line up with germline, which may come from a read error. The genes are TRBV7-7 and TRBJ2-7; 9 bases line up with TRBD2. Germline V gene lookup returns CDR1 SSHAT and CDR2 FNYEAQ (reference sequence). This CDR3 is 15 amino acids long. In DNA, the CDR3 is TGTGCTAGCAGCTTAGTAGCGGGAGAACTGTACGAGCAGTACTTC. It specifies CASSLVAGELYEQYF.

The rearrangement uses TRBV7-2 and TRBJ2-7; TRBD2 might be the D (6 bases). Germline V gives CDR1 SGHTA, CDR2 FQGNSA. This CDR3 is built from 14 residues. Trimming removed 5 bases at V and 0 bases at J, with 11 bases between. CDR3 DNA sequence: TGTGCCAGCAGCCGGGAGCCCCACTCCTACGAGCAGTACTTC. Its translation: CASSREPHSYEQYF.

The chain recombines TRBV10-3 with TRBJ1-1, with TRBD1 matching over 8 bases. Trimming removed 4 bases from V and 0 bases from J; junction bases left unmatched: 7. The CDR3 is made up of 16 amino acids. CDR1 ENHRY and CDR2 SYGVKD come from the germline V gene. CDR3 bases: TGTGCCATCAGTGCCATGGGGACAGGTATGAACACTGAAGCTTTCTTT. It yields the protein CAISAMGTGMNTEAFF.

This clone has a handful of counts. This chain connects TRBV7-6 to TRBJ2-1, with D perhaps TRBD2 (6 bases). V dropped 5 bases and J dropped 4 bases, with 15 bases sitting between them. Germline-derived CDR1 and CDR2 are SGHVS and FNYEAQ. The CDR3 is 15 amino acids. As DNA, the CDR3 is TGTGCCAGCAGCGCGGGACGGAGAGAATACAATGAGCAGTTCTTC. Translated: CASSAGRREYNEQFF.

The table lists this clone with a count of one. The V call is TRBV29-1, the J call TRBJ2-2, with a tentative D call TRBD1 (6 bases). The germline V gene encodes CDR1 SQVTM and CDR2 ANQGSEA. V lost 4 bases and J 2 bases, leaving 14 bases between the germline ends. This CDR3 spans 15 amino acids. CDR3 nucleotides: TGCAGCGTTGGGGGGCAGGGAGTTAACACCGGGGAGCTGTTTTTT. Protein: CSVGGQGVNTGELFF.

The chain uses TRBV6-1 and TRBJ2-7, with a tentative D call TRBD1 (5 bases). The CDR3 runs 13 residues. Germline loops: CDR1 MNHNS, CDR2 SASEGT. The ends were cut back, 4 bases at V and 1 base at J, with 8 bases in the middle. The CDR3 sequence: CASSGGGSYEQYF. DNA for the CDR3: TGTGCCAGCAGTGGGGGCGGATCCTACGAGCAGTACTTC.

J is TRBJ2-7 and V is TRBV5-1; perhaps TRBD1 as D (6 bases). CDR1 SGHRS and CDR2 YFSETQ come from the germline V gene. CDR3 length: 14 amino acids. Trimming took 4 bases from V and 4 from J, leaving 15 bases between them. CDR3 nucleotide sequence: TGCGCCAGCAGCACTGGACAGACTTATTACGAGCAGTACTTC. Amino acid sequence: CASSTGQTYYEQYF.

CDR3 protein: CASSIGPQRNNEQFF. Here the CDR3 DNA reads TGTGCCAGTAGTATAGGGCCCCAGCGGAACAATGAGCAGTTCTTC. The chain has TRBV19 and TRBJ2-1; a weak D match, TRBD2 (5 bases). There are 15 residues in the CDR3. Trimming cost V 1 base and J 5 bases, with 12 bases left between them. Germline V lookup: CDR1 LNHDA, CDR2 SQIVND (reference sequence).

The rearrangement joins TRBV5-1 to TRBJ2-1; 9 nucleotides align to TRBD2. CDR3 size: 17 residues. V lost 0 bases and J lost 1; bases outside the gene matches: 5. The germline V gene encodes CDR1 SGHRS and CDR2 YFSETQ. The chain's CDR3 is CASSLAPSGASYNEQFF. Here the CDR3 DNA reads TGCGCCAGCAGCTTGGCCCCTAGCGGGGCTTCCTACAATGAGCAGTTCTTC. Full variable domain (rest looked up from reference TRBV5-1 and TRBJ2-1): KAGVTQTPRYLIKTRGQQVTLSCSPISGHRSVSWYQQTPGQGLQFLFEYFSETQRNKGNFPGRFSGRQFSNSRSEMNVSTLELGDSALYLCASSLAPSGASYNEQFFGPGTRLTVL.

The gene calls are TRBV6-1 and TRBJ2-1, with D possibly matching TRBD2 (6 bases). V lost 7 bases to trimming and J lost 6 bases, with 19 bases between them. CDR1 and CDR2 (germline): MNHNS, SASEGT. This CDR3 is 15 amino acids long. CDR3 coding DNA: TGTGCCAGCACCTTAGGAGGGGTCTACAGCAATGAGCAGTTCTTC. This translates into CASTLGGVYSNEQFF.

This rearrangement joins TRBV2 to TRBJ2-2, with 8 bases that match TRBD2. Germline assignment: CDR1 SNHLY and CDR2 FYNNEI. The length of the CDR3 is 15 residues. Unmatched junction bases numbered 7, after V lost 4 bases and J lost 6 bases. CDR3 sequence (DNA): TGTGCCAGCAGTGCCGGGACTAGGGTGGCCGGGGAGCTGTTTTTT. Its protein is CASSAGTRVAGELFF.

The chain couples TRBV9 to TRBJ2-7; the match to TRBD1 covers 9 bases. After removal of 3 bases from V and 3 bases from J, the junction contained 7 bases not matched to a gene. The CDR3 covers 15 residues. Germline V CDR1 and CDR2: SGDLS, YYNGEE. The CDR3 DNA sequence: TGTGCCAGCAGCGAATTCGGGACAGGGCTCTACGAGCAGTACTTC. As protein: CASSEFGTGLYEQYF.

The V gene is TRBV28, the J gene TRBJ2-1; 14 bases map to TRBD2. This CDR3 contains 16 residues. V was clipped by 6 bases and J by 7 bases; unmatched bases: 8. Germline loops: CDR1 MDHEN, CDR2 SYDVKM. CDR3 region: CASRLGLAGGMNEQFF. As DNA, the CDR3 is TGTGCCAGCAGACTCGGACTAGCGGGAGGCATGAATGAGCAGTTCTTC.

J is TRBJ2-5 and V is TRBV29-1, with 7 positions matching TRBD1. Germline trimming cut 4 bases from V and 5 bases from J; bases unmatched to any gene: 7. There are 13 residues in the CDR3. Per germline, CDR1 SQVTM and CDR2 ANQGSEA. CDR3 residues: CSVVKGAHETQYF. CDR3 DNA sequence: TGCAGCGTTGTGAAGGGGGCACATGAGACCCAGTACTTC.

This sequence joins TRBV30 and TRBJ1-2; no firm D call. Germline CDR1 is GTSNPN and CDR2 is SVGIG (reference sequence). The CDR3 contains 13 residues. With 0 bases removed from V and 5 bases from J, the gap between germline ends came to 10 bases. This chain's CDR3 is CAWSVERGYGYTF. The CDR3 nucleotides are TGTGCCTGGAGTGTAGAGAGAGGTTATGGCTACACCTTC. The full variable domain, rest sourced from reference TRBV30 and TRBJ1-2, is SQTIHQWPATLVQPVGSPLSLECTVEGTSNPNLYWYRQAAGRGLQLLFYSVGIGQISSEVPQNLSASRPQDRQFILSSKKLLLSDSGFYLCAWSVERGYGYTFGSGTRLTVV.